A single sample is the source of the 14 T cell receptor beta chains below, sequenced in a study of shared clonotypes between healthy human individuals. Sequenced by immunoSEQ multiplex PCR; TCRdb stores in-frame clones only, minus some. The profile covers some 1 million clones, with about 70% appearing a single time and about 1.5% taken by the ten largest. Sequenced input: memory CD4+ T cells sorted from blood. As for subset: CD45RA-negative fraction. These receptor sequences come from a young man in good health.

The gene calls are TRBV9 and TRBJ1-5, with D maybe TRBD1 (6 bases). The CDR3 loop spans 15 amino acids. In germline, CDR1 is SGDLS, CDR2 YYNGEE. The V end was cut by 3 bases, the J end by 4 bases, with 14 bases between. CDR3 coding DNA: TGTGCCAGCAGCGCCATAAGGGGGGAAAATCAGCCCCAGCATTTT. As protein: CASSAIRGENQPQHF.

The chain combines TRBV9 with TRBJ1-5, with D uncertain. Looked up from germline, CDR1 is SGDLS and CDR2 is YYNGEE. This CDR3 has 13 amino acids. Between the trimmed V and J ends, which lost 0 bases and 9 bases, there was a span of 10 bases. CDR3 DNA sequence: TGTGCCAGCAGCGTAGCAGTGGAAACGCCCCAGCATTTT. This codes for CASSVAVETPQHF.

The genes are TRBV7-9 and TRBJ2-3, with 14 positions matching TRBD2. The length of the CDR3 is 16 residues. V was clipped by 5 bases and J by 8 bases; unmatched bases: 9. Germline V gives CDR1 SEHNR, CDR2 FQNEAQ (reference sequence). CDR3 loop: CASSPPGLAGVSTQYF. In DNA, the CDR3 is TGTGCCAGCAGCCCGCCGGGACTAGCGGGGGTTAGTACGCAGTATTTT.

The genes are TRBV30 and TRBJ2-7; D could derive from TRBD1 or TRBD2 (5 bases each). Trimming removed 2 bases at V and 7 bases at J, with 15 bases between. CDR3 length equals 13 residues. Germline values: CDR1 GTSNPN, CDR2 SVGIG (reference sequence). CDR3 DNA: TGTGCCTGGAGTCCGCTGGGGGTGGGGGAGCAGTACTTC. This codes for CAWSPLGVGEQYF.

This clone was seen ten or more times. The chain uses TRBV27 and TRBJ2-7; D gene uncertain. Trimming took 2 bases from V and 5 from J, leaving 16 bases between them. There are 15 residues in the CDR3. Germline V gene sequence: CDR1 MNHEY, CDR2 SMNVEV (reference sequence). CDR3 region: CASSLGAISYDEQYF. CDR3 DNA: TGTGCCAGCAGTTTAGGAGCCATTTCCTACGACGAGCAGTACTTC.

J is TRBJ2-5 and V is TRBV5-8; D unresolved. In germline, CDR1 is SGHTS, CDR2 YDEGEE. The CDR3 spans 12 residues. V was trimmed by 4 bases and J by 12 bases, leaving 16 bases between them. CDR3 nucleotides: TGTGCCAGCAGCCAGAACCTTAAAAGCGAGTACTTC. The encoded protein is CASSQNLKSEYF.

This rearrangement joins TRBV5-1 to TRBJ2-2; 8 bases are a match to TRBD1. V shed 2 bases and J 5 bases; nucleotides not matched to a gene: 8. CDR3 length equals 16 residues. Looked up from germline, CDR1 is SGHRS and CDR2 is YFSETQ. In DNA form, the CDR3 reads TGCGCCAGCAGCTTACCGGGACAGGTGGGAACCGGGGAGCTGTTTTTT. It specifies CASSLPGQVGTGELFF.

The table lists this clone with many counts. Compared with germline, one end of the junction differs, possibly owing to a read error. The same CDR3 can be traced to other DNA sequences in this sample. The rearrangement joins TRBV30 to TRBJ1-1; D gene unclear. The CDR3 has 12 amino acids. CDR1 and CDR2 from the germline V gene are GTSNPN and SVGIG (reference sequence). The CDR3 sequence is CAWKIMNTEAFF. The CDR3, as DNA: TGTGCTTGGAAGATCATGAACACTGAAGCTTTCTTT.

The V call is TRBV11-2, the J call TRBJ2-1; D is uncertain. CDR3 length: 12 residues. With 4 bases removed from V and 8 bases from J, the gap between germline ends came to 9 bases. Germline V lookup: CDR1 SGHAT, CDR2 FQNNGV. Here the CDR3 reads CASSSQRDEQFF. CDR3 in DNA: TGTGCCAGCAGCTCCCAAAGGGATGAGCAGTTCTTC.

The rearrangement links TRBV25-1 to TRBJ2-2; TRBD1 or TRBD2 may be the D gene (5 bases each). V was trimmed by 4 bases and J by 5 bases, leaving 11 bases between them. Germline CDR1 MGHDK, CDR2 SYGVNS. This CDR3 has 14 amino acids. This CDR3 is CASSGGWATGELFF. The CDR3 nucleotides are TGTGCCAGCAGTGGGGGGTGGGCAACCGGGGAGCTGTTTTTT.

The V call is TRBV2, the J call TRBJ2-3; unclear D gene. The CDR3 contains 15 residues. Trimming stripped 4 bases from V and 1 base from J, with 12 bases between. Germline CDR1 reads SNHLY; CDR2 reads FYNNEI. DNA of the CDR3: TGTGCCAGCAGTGGCGAGGCGTACCGCACAGATACGCAGTATTTT. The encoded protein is CASSGEAYRTDTQYF. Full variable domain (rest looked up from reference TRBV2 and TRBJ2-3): EPEVTQTPSHQVTQMGQEVILRCVPISNHLYFYWYRQILGQKVEFLVSFYNNEISEKSEIFDDQFSVERPDGSNFTLKIRSTKLEDSAMYFCASSGEAYRTDTQYFGPGTRLTVL.

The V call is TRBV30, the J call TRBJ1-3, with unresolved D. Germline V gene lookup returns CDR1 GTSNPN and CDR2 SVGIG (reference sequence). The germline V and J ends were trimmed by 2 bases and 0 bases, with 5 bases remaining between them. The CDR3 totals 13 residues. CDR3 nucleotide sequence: TGTGCCTGGAGTAAGGGCTCTGGAAACACCATATATTTT. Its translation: CAWSKGSGNTIYF. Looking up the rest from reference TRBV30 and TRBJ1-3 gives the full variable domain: SQTIHQWPATLVQPVGSPLSLECTVEGTSNPNLYWYRQAAGRGLQLLFYSVGIGQISSEVPQNLSASRPQDRQFILSSKKLLLSDSGFYLCAWSKGSGNTIYFGEGSWLTVV.

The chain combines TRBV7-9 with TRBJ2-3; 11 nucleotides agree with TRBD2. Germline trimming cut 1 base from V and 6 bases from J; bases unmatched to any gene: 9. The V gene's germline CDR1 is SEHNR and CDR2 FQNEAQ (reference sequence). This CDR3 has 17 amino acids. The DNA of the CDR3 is TGTGCCAGCAGCTTAGTACCTACTAGCGGGAGAGGGGATACGCAGTATTTT. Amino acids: CASSLVPTSGRGDTQYF.

The CDR3 DNA follows: TGTGCCATCAGTGAGTTGGGACTAGCGTCAGATACGCAGTATTTT. Translating gives CAISELGLASDTQYF. The chain combines TRBV10-3 with TRBJ2-3; 10 nucleotides match TRBD2. CDR3 length equals 15 residues. V was pared by 1 base and J by 4 bases, with 2 bases of the junction left unmatched. Germline V gene lookup returns CDR1 ENHRY and CDR2 SYGVKD.